This is a list of T cell receptor beta chains from one sample in a study of blood T cell repertoires in COVID-19. Sequencing used immunoSEQ multiplex PCR; TCRdb keeps in-frame clones, though not all of them. Among approximately 260,000 clones, 70% to 90% were seen once, and the ten largest hold 3.3%. Sequencing was carried out using PBMCs or T cells enriched from blood (not recorded which). All receptors come from a woman between 40 and 55 years old with acute COVID-19. CDR3s include the opening cysteine and the closing phenylalanine or tryptophan. The D gene is left open where the match is weak. The size of a clone is reported for some rows only, either as once, few or many, or as a class for expanded clones.

d_call	v_call	clone_size	j_call	cdr3_aa	cdr3_nt
TRBD1	TRBV30	NA	TRBJ2-1	CAWSLQGAYYNEQFF	TGTGCCTGGAGTCTACAGGGGGCTTACTACAATGAGCAGTTCTTC
TRBD2	TRBV5-4	once	TRBJ2-3	CASSPGLAGADTQYF	TGTGCCAGCAGCCCGGGACTAGCGGGAGCGGATACGCAGTATTTT
TRBD2	TRBV18	NA	TRBJ2-1	CASSPPGTSGKNEQFF	TGTGCCAGCTCACCGCCTGGGACTAGCGGGAAAAATGAGCAGTTCTTC
NA	TRBV7-9	NA	TRBJ1-4	CASSTGPEKLFF	TGTGCCAGCAGTACTGGTCCTGAAAAACTGTTTTTT
NA	TRBV4-1	NA	TRBJ1-2	CASSQDTVYGYTF	TGCGCCAGCAGCCAAGACACGGTCTATGGCTACACCTTC
TRBD2	TRBV4-1	NA	TRBJ2-3	CASSQRPGLATTDTQYF	TGCGCCAGCAGCCAAAGACCGGGACTAGCGACCACAGATACGCAGTATTTT
NA	TRBV5-4	NA	TRBJ1-4	CASSKGLSNEKLFF	TGTGCCAGCAGCAAGGGGTTGTCTAATGAAAAACTGTTTTTT
NA	TRBV12-3/TRBV12-4	NA	TRBJ2-1	CASSLDRGEQFF	TGTGCCAGCAGTTTAGACCGCGGCGAGCAGTTCTTC
TRBD2	TRBV5-4	NA	TRBJ2-4	CASSPWGGLAYLAKNIQYF	TGTGCCAGCAGCCCCTGGGGCGGACTAGCGTATCTAGCCAAAAACATTCAGTACTTC
NA	TRBV4-1	NA	TRBJ2-3	CASSQGSGHRVTDTQYF	TGCGCCAGCAGCCAAGGGTCTGGTCATCGGGTAACAGATACGCAGTATTTT
TRBD2	TRBV19	NA	TRBJ2-3	CASSWDSGMTDTQYF	TGTGCCAGTAGTTGGGATAGCGGGATGACAGATACGCAGTATTTT
TRBD1	TRBV19	NA	TRBJ1-2	CASSPDRRTYGYTF	TGTGCCAGTAGCCCGGACAGGAGAACCTATGGCTACACCTTC
NA	TRBV19	NA	TRBJ2-1	CASSQGLTYNEQFF	TGTGCCAGTAGCCAAGGACTGACCTACAATGAGCAGTTCTTC
NA	TRBV30	NA	TRBJ2-6	CAWSGGPPSGANVLTF	TGTGCCTGGAGTGGAGGGCCCCCCTCTGGGGCCAACGTCCTGACTTTC
NA	TRBV30	NA	TRBJ1-2	CACVGGAQGNYGYTF	TGTGCCTGTGTGGGGGGGGCACAGGGCAACTATGGCTACACCTTC
NA	TRBV11-2	NA	TRBJ2-2	CASSLAGVVGELFF	TGTGCCAGCAGCTTGGCCGGGGTGGTCGGGGAGCTGTTTTTT